These T cell receptor beta chains were read from a single sample in a study of cytomegalovirus exposure and HLA in healthy donors. The data were produced by immunoSEQ multiplex PCR, yet TCRdb's version contains in-frame clones alone and is incomplete. The sample lists 100,000 or so clones; 55% to 75% were seen once. Material: PBMCs. The receptors were sampled from a man aged 45-60 years in good health and CMV-seronegative. Both conserved end residues are part of each CDR3. Each record gives: V gene, clone size, J gene, D gene, CDR3 DNA, CDR3 protein. D genes are given only for firm matches. Clone size is given for some rows only: seen once, a few or many times, or a class if the clone is expanded.

TRBV6-1,.,TRBJ2-1,.,TGTGCCAGCAGTCAATACCGGGACACGCAGTTCTTC,CASSQYRDTQFF
TRBV19,.,TRBJ1-2,TRBD1,TGTGCCAGTAGTGCTTTTCCCTCAGGCAGGGGGGCCGATCTCTATGGCTACACCTTC,CASSAFPSGRGADLYGYTF
TRBV5-1,few,TRBJ2-6,.,TGCGCCAGCAGATTGTCGGGCTCTGGGGCCAACGTCCTGACTTTC,CASRLSGSGANVLTF
TRBV7-2,.,TRBJ2-1,TRBD2,TGTGCCAGCAGCACACGGACTAGCGGGCCCTCCTACAATGAGCAGTTCTTC,CASSTRTSGPSYNEQFF
TRBV6-6,.,TRBJ2-7,TRBD1,TGTGCCAGCAGACGAGAGGCAGGGGGCGGGTACGAGCAGTACTTC,CASRREAGGGYEQYF
TRBV5-4,few,TRBJ2-7,TRBD2,TGTGCCAGCAGCTTCCTAGCGGGAGGTCCCGAGCAGTACTTC,CASSFLAGGPEQYF
TRBV5-4,.,TRBJ2-1,TRBD2,TGTGCCAGCAGCTTGGTGACTAGCGGGGGCAATGAGCAGTTCTTC,CASSLVTSGGNEQFF
TRBV6-6,.,TRBJ1-2,TRBD1,TGTGCCAGCAGGCCCCCACAGGGGAACTATGGCTACACCTTC,CASRPPQGNYGYTF
TRBV2,.,TRBJ2-5,.,TGTGCCAGCAGTGACCCACAGGGTTGGTCCCAGTACTTC,CASSDPQGWSQYF
TRBV5-4,.,TRBJ1-1,.,TGTGCCAGCAGCTTGGGCGGGGAGGCTTTCTTT,CASSLGGEAFF
TRBV2,.,TRBJ2-5,.,TGTGCCAGCAAATCACGGCAGGGCGAGGAGACCCAGTACTTC,CASKSRQGEETQYF
TRBV28,.,TRBJ1-2,.,TGTGCCACCCTCCTCCAGGGAACTGATGGCTACACCTTC,CATLLQGTDGYTF
TRBV9,.,TRBJ2-1,TRBD2,TGTGCCAGCAGCTTAGGACTAGCGGGAGGGTGGGATGAGCAGTTCTTC,CASSLGLAGGWDEQFF
TRBV19,.,TRBJ1-5,.,TGTGCCAGTAGTATAGGGGGCTTTAATCAGCCCCAGCATTTT,CASSIGGFNQPQHF
TRBV4-3,.,TRBJ1-2,.,TGCGCCAGCAGCCAAGAGGACAGCAATAACTATGGCTACACCTTC,CASSQEDSNNYGYTF
TRBV28,.,TRBJ2-1,.,TGTGCCAGCAGTTCCCGATACAGGAACCGGTTCTTC,CASSSRYRNRFF
TRBV19,.,TRBJ2-1,.,TGTGCCAGTAGTATAGGGCCCCGCAATGAGCAGTTCTTC,CASSIGPRNEQFF
TRBV9,.,TRBJ1-2,.,TGTGCCAGCAGCGTAGTGGGGCTAGGGGATGGCTACACCTTC,CASSVVGLGDGYTF
TRBV27,.,TRBJ2-1,.,TGTGCCAGCAGTTTAGTGGCGGGATATTCCTACAATGAGCAGTTCTTC,CASSLVAGYSYNEQFF
TRBV28,.,TRBJ1-2,TRBD1,TGTGCCAGCAGTTTAGACGGGACAGACTATGGCTACACCTTC,CASSLDGTDYGYTF
TRBV18,.,TRBJ2-1,TRBD2,TGTGCCAGCTCACCACCGAGCGGGGGAAATGAGCAGTTCTTC,CASSPPSGGNEQFF
TRBV28,.,TRBJ1-2,TRBD1,TGTGCCAGCAGTACCTCACAGGGACAGCACTATGGCTACACCTTC,CASSTSQGQHYGYTF
TRBV15,.,TRBJ1-5,.,TGTGCCACCAGCAGACCGGAGGGAATTCAGCCCCAGCATTTT,CATSRPEGIQPQHF
TRBV18,.,TRBJ2-7,.,TGTGCCAGCTCACCCCCCGGGACAACCTACGAGCAGTACTTC,CASSPPGTTYEQYF
TRBV6-1,once,TRBJ2-7,TRBD1,TGTGCCAGCAGTGAAGTAGGGACAGGGTCTTACGAGCAGTACTTC,CASSEVGTGSYEQYF
TRBV6-1,.,TRBJ2-7,.,TGTGCCAGCAGTGTGGGGGGGACAGGATCCTACGAGCAGTACTTC,CASSVGGTGSYEQYF